The 12 T cell receptor beta chains below all came from one sample that was sequenced in a study of cytomegalovirus exposure and HLA in healthy donors. Amplification used 60 Vbeta primers and 13 Jbeta primers. Clones were read by immunoSEQ multiplex PCR, and TCRdb kept only the in-frame ones, dropping some. The sample shows 200,000 or so clones, 80% to 90% of them seen only once. Material for sequencing was PBMCs. The receptors here all came from a man aged 30 to 39 in good health and CMV-seronegative.

The CDR3 sequence is CASSQETGPIYEQYF. CDR3 coding DNA: TGTGCCAGCAGCCAAGAGACAGGACCCATCTACGAGCAGTACTTC. V is TRBV4-2 and J is TRBJ2-7; D is perhaps TRBD1 (6 bases). The CDR3 loop spans 15 amino acids. Germline CDR1 reads LGHNA; CDR2 reads YNFKEQ. Deletions cut 0 bases from V and 3 bases from J, with 12 bases between.

Notes on this clone: The junction departs from the called germline gene at one end, perhaps through a read error. This chain links TRBV7-9 with TRBJ2-7; weak D call: TRBD2 (6 bases). The CDR3 sequence is 13 residues long. Germline assignment: CDR1 SEHNR and CDR2 FQNEAQ (reference sequence). CDR3 bases: TGTTCCAGCAGCGGAGCGGGTTCCTACGAGCAGTACTTC. Translating it yields CSSSGAGSYEQYF. Complete variable domain (other parts from reference TRBV7-9 and TRBJ2-7): DTGVSQNPRHKITKRGQNVTFRCDPISEHNRLYWYRQTLGQGPEFLTYFQNEAQLEKSRLLSDRFSAERPKGSFSTLEIQRTEQGDSAMYLCSSSGAGSYEQYFGPGTRLTVT.

J is TRBJ1-2 and V is TRBV2, with D tentatively TRBD1 (6 bases). The CDR3 has 14 amino acids. The germline CDR1 and CDR2 sequences are SNHLY and FYNNEI. Between the trimmed V and J ends, which lost 6 bases and 6 bases, there was a span of 17 bases. The CDR3 loop reads CASSPQGLANGYTF. Written as DNA, the CDR3 is TGTGCCAGCAGCCCACAGGGTTTGGCGAATGGCTACACCTTC.

V usage is TRBV2 and J usage is TRBJ2-1, with 7 bases that match TRBD2. The CDR3 is 11 residues long. The germline CDR1 and CDR2 sequences are SNHLY and FYNNEI. V was pared by 11 bases and J by 10 bases, with 8 bases of the junction left unmatched. This CDR3 is CAASGVGEQFF. The CDR3 DNA follows: TGTGCCGCGAGCGGGGTCGGGGAGCAGTTCTTC.

The gene calls are TRBV7-3 and TRBJ2-3; D remains unclear. V was clipped by 8 bases and J by 2 bases, with 11 bases between them. Germline loops: CDR1 SGHTA, CDR2 FQGTGA. The CDR3 has 13 residues. CDR3 sequence: CASSRIFTDTQYF. CDR3 nucleotide sequence: TGTGCCAGCTCCAGGATCTTCACAGATACGCAGTATTTT.

A single count supports this clone. The chain links TRBV18 to TRBJ1-1; the D is unclear. CDR3 length equals 12 residues. The V end was cut by 4 bases, the J end by 5 bases, with 8 bases between. CDR1 is KGHSH, CDR2 LQKENI, per germline. CDR3 in DNA: TGTGCCAGCTCACAGGGAGGGACTGAAGCTTTCTTT. Translated: CASSQGGTEAFF.

The chain combines TRBV18 with TRBJ1-5, with D possibly being TRBD1 (6 bases). There are 15 residues in the CDR3. V lost 4 bases and J lost 6, with 16 bases in between. The germline V gene has CDR1 KGHSH and CDR2 LQKENI. The CDR3 bases are TGTGCCAGCTCACAAAGTCCACAGGGTATTCAGCCCCAGCATTTT. Translating it yields CASSQSPQGIQPQHF.

The chain recombines TRBV5-1 with TRBJ2-7; TRBD1 matches 7 bases. The V and J ends lost 2 bases and 3 bases, in that order; junction bases with no gene match: 5. CDR1 and CDR2 from the germline V gene are SGHRS and YFSETQ. CDR3 length equals 14 residues. The DNA for the CDR3 is TGCGCCAGCAGCTTAAAGGGGGCTAACTACGAGCAGTACTTC. It encodes CASSLKGANYEQYF.

This clone appeared a single time. This chain joins TRBV10-3 and TRBJ1-1; D not resolved. Germline V lookup: CDR1 ENHRY, CDR2 SYGVKD. This CDR3 has 15 residues. Between the trimmed V and J ends, which lost 3 bases and 6 bases, there was a span of 17 bases. The CDR3 bases are TGTGCCATCAGTGACCAAACTATCGAGGCCGCTGAAGCTTTCTTT. It encodes CAISDQTIEAAEAFF.

The gene calls are TRBV28 and TRBJ2-7; no clear D gene. The germline V gene encodes CDR1 MDHEN and CDR2 SYDVKM. CDR3 length equals 12 residues. Trimming removed 9 bases from V and 4 bases from J, with 13 bases in between. The DNA for the CDR3 is TGTGCCAGTGTAGATGCGTTTTACGAGCAGTACTTC. Translating it yields CASVDAFYEQYF.

The chain recombines TRBV18 with TRBJ2-3, with a possible D match to TRBD1 (6 bases). The CDR3 sequence is 13 residues long. V dropped 1 base and J dropped 6 bases, with 8 bases sitting between them. The germline gives CDR1 KGHSH, CDR2 LQKENI. The CDR3 DNA follows: TGTGCCAGCTCACCACAGGGGGATGATACGCAGTATTTT. It yields the protein CASSPQGDDTQYF.

This chain uses TRBV2 with TRBJ1-6, with 7 bases aligning to TRBD1. Trimming cost V 11 bases and J 7 bases; bases outside gene matches: 8. Germline V gene data show CDR1 as SNHLY and CDR2 as FYNNEI. CDR3 length: 13 amino acids. The CDR3 region is CAVWDSRNSPLHF. The DNA of the CDR3 is TGTGCCGTTTGGGACAGCCGCAATTCACCCCTCCACTTT.